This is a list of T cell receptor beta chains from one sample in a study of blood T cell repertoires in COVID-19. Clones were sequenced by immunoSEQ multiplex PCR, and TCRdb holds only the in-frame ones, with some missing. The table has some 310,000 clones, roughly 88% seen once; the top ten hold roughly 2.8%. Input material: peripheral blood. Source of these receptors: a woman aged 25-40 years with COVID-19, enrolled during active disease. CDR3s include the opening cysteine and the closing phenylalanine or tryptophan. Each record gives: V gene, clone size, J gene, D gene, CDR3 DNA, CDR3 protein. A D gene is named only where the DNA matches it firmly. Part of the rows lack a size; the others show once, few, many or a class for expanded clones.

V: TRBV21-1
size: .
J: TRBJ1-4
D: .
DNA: TGTGCCAGCAGCAAAGATTGCGGCAGGGGAAGTGAAAAACTGTTTTTT
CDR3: CASSKDCGRGSEKLFF

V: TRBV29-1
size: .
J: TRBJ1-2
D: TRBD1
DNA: TGCAGCGTCTCCGGACAGGGCGTCTATGGCTACACCTTC
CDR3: CSVSGQGVYGYTF

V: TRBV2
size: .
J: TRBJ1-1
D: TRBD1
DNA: TGTGCCAGCAGTACCCGACAGGGGGTGGTCACTGAAGCTTTCTTT
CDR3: CASSTRQGVVTEAFF

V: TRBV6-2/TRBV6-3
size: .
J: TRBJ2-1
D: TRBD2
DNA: TGTGCCAGCAGTGGGGGGGTTACGCAGTTCTTC
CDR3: CASSGGVTQFF

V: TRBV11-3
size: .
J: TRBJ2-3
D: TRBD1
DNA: TGTGCCAGCAGCCCCGGGACAGGGGGCGCAGATACGCAGTATTTT
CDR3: CASSPGTGGADTQYF

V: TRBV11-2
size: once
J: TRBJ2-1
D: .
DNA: TGTGCCAGCAGTTGGACCCCACGGGGGTACAATGAGCAGTTCTTC
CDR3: CASSWTPRGYNEQFF

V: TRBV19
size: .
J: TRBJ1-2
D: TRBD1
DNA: TGTGCCACCGGACAGGGGGGATATGGCTACACCTTC
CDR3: CATGQGGYGYTF

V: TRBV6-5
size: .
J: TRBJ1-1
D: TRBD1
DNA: TGTGCCAGCAGTAGCCGACAGGGGGCGAGCACTGAAGCTTTCTTT
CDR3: CASSSRQGASTEAFF

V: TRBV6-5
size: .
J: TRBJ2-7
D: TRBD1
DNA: TGTGCCAGCAGTTTTGGACAGGGGTCCACCTACGAGCAGTACTTC
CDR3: CASSFGQGSTYEQYF

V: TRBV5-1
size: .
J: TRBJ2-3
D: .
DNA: TGCGCCAGCAGCCCCCGGACAGCTAGCACAGATACGCAGTATTTT
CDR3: CASSPRTASTDTQYF

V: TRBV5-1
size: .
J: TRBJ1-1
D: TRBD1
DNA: TGCGCCAGGGCGGGACAGGGAGATACTGAAGCTTTCTTT
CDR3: CARAGQGDTEAFF

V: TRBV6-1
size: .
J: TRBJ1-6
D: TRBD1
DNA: TGTGCCAGCAGTGAAGCTGGAGGGGGCAAATTTTCACCCCTCCACTTT
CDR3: CASSEAGGGKFSPLHF